Below are 20 T cell receptor beta chains sequenced from a single sample in a study of blood T cell repertoires in COVID-19. Libraries were prepared by immunoSEQ multiplex PCR; TCRdb keeps only in-frame clonotypes and omits some of them. This sample has about 350,000 clones, with around 90% found just once. Sequencing used peripheral blood. These receptors came from a woman in her sixties or seventies with COVID-19, enrolled during active disease.

This clone came up once. The J gene is TRBJ2-1, the V gene TRBV11-3, with 7 bases identical to TRBD1. Per germline, CDR1 SGHNT and CDR2 YENEEA. The length of the CDR3 is 14 residues. Trimming took 4 bases from V and 3 from J; bases not matched to a gene: 3. The CDR3 nucleotides are TGTGCCAGCAGCTCCCGACAGGGCTACAATGAGCAGTTCTTC. Translation: CASSSRQGYNEQFF.

The gene calls are TRBV4-1 and TRBJ1-6, with TRBD1 as a possible D gene (5 bases). V was cut by 0 bases and J by 8 bases, with 8 bases left in between. This CDR3 is built from 14 residues. Germline V CDR1 and CDR2: MGHRA, YSYEKL. As DNA, the CDR3 is TGCGCCAGCAGCCAAGAACAGGTCCATTCACCCCTCCACTTT. It is translated as CASSQEQVHSPLHF.

The chain carries TRBV5-1 and TRBJ1-1; D may be TRBD1 (5 bases). Trimming took off 3 bases at V and 1 base at J, with 10 bases between the two ends. The CDR3 extends over 14 amino acids. Germline V gene data show CDR1 as SGHRS and CDR2 as YFSETQ. CDR3 sequence: CASSYQGANTEAFF. CDR3 nucleotides: TGCGCCAGCAGCTACCAAGGGGCGAACACTGAAGCTTTCTTT.

This clone was detected only a few times. This chain joins TRBV5-1 and TRBJ1-2, with 7 bases identical to TRBD1. The V gene end was trimmed by 4 bases and the J gene end by 8 bases; junction bases not matched to a gene: 8. Looked up from germline, CDR1 is SGHRS and CDR2 is YFSETQ. This CDR3 region has 13 residues. CDR3 bases: TGCGCCAGCAGCCCGGGACAGCCGGGAGGCTACACCTTC. Translating it yields CASSPGQPGGYTF.

This CDR3 reads CASSSDRAYEQYF. The CDR3, as DNA: TGTGCCAGCAGCTCGGACAGGGCCTACGAGCAGTACTTC. The rearrangement uses TRBV5-5 and TRBJ2-7, with 8 nucleotides matching TRBD1. Unmatched junction bases numbered 1, after V lost 3 bases and J lost 2 bases. In germline, CDR1 is SGHKS, CDR2 YYEKEE (reference sequence). This CDR3 comprises 13 residues. Full variable domain (rest looked up from reference TRBV5-5 and TRBJ2-7): DAGVTQSPTHLIKTRGQQVTLRCSPISGHKSVSWYQQVLGQGPQFIFQYYEKEERGRGNFPDRFSARQFPNYSSELNVNALLLGDSALYLCASSSDRAYEQYFGPGTRLTVT.

The chain uses TRBV2 and TRBJ2-1; TRBD2 aligns across 11 bases. This CDR3 spans 16 amino acids. V shed 7 bases and J 9 bases; nucleotides not matched to a gene: 14. Per germline, CDR1 SNHLY and CDR2 FYNNEI. The CDR3 bases are TGTGCCAGCACTGTCATAGCGGGGGGGCCTGAGGGTGAGCAGTTCTTC. Protein sequence: CASTVIAGGPEGEQFF.

The chain combines TRBV7-9 with TRBJ2-2; weak D call: TRBD2 (5 bases). Trimming removed 2 bases at V and 4 bases at J, with 8 bases between. Germline CDR1 SEHNR, CDR2 FQNEAQ (reference sequence). The CDR3 totals 14 residues. The CDR3 DNA reads as TGTGCCAGCAGCTTATTTGGGAGCACCGGGGAGCTGTTTTTT. This translates into CASSLFGSTGELFF.

The rearrangement links TRBV11-1 to TRBJ1-1; 12 bases are shared with TRBD1. CDR3 length: 15 amino acids. Germline loops: CDR1 SGHAT, CDR2 FQDESV (reference sequence). J lost 5 bases, V lost 2 bases, and 3 bases had no gene match. This CDR3 is CASSLQGQGATEAFF. CDR3 nucleotide sequence: TGTGCCAGCAGCTTACAGGGACAGGGGGCAACTGAAGCTTTCTTT.

The rearrangement joins TRBV6-5 to TRBJ2-1, with 8 bases matching TRBD1. Germline CDR1 reads MNHEY; CDR2 reads SVGAGI. The V gene end was trimmed by 6 bases and the J gene end by 8 bases; junction bases not matched to a gene: 3. The CDR3 is 12 residues long. CDR3 sequence reads: CASRDRVDEQFF. In DNA, the CDR3 is TGTGCCAGCAGGGACAGGGTGGATGAGCAGTTCTTC.

This clone was counted between two and nine times. The V call is TRBV14, the J call TRBJ1-2, with a possible D match to TRBD1 (6 bases). Germline CDR1 and CDR2: SGHDN and FVKESK. This CDR3 region has 17 residues. The germline V and J ends were trimmed by 3 bases and 5 bases, with 22 bases remaining between them. In nucleotides, the CDR3 is TGTGCCAGCAGCCAGCTGGGGGCAGGGGAAATACCTTATGGCTACACCTTC. It codes for CASSQLGAGEIPYGYTF.

The chain carries TRBV25-1 and TRBJ1-1, with 8 bases aligning to TRBD1. The germline CDR1 and CDR2 sequences are MGHDK and SYGVNS. The CDR3 has 17 residues. Trimming cost V 9 bases and J 4 bases; bases outside gene matches: 19. The CDR3: CARKFSRTGLTRTEAFF. The DNA of the CDR3 is TGTGCCAGGAAGTTCTCCAGGACAGGGCTAACTCGCACTGAAGCTTTCTTT.

The V gene is TRBV10-3, the J gene TRBJ1-2, with a weak D call TRBD1 (5 bases). The length of the CDR3 is 15 residues. The germline V gene has CDR1 ENHRY and CDR2 SYGVKD. V lost 9 bases and J lost 4, with 21 bases in between. The DNA of the CDR3 is TGTGCCATATCCCCCCGCCCGGGCAGGGCCTATGGCTACACCTTC. This translates into CAISPRPGRAYGYTF.

The chain couples TRBV18 to TRBJ1-1, with 9 nucleotides matching TRBD1. The CDR3 consists of 14 residues. With V trimmed by 6 bases and J by 1 base, 3 bases remained unmatched. Germline assignment: CDR1 KGHSH and CDR2 LQKENI. The CDR3 spells CASSSGQGNTEAFF. DNA of the CDR3: TGTGCCAGCTCCTCGGGACAGGGGAACACTGAAGCTTTCTTT.

The chain is built from TRBV7-9 and TRBJ2-5, with D unclear. CDR3 length: 11 amino acids. Germline V gene lookup returns CDR1 SEHNR and CDR2 FQNEAQ (reference sequence). V gave up 5 bases and J gave up 2 bases, with 3 bases separating them. CDR3 sequence (DNA): TGTGCCAGCAGCCTACAAGAGACCCAGTACTTC. Protein product: CASSLQETQYF.

The genes are TRBV19 and TRBJ2-3; 7 nucleotides align to TRBD2. The J segment lost 5 bases and the V segment lost 8 bases, leaving 7 bases of the junction unmatched. The CDR3 runs 13 residues. Germline V lookup: CDR1 LNHDA, CDR2 SQIVND (reference sequence). CDR3 amino acids: CASGGDVGDTQYF. CDR3 nucleotides: TGTGCCAGTGGGGGGGACGTCGGAGATACGCAGTATTTT.

V is TRBV7-3 and J is TRBJ1-1, with a possible D match to TRBD1 (6 bases). Germline V gene sequence: CDR1 SGHTA, CDR2 FQGTGA. Deletions cut 4 bases from V and 4 bases from J, with 13 bases between. The length of the CDR3 is 14 residues. The CDR3, as DNA: TGTGCCAGCAGCTCACAGGGAAGGGTCACTGAAGCTTTCTTT. Translated: CASSSQGRVTEAFF.

The V and J genes are TRBV2 and TRBJ1-2, with a tentative D call TRBD1 (5 bases). This CDR3 has 11 amino acids. Germline V gives CDR1 SNHLY, CDR2 FYNNEI. Trimming pared 6 bases from V and 12 bases from J, leaving 14 bases between. In DNA form, the CDR3 reads TGTGCCAGCAGCCCACGGGGGAGCAACACCTTC. Translated: CASSPRGSNTF.

This clone has only one observation. The chain recombines TRBV9 with TRBJ2-7, with D possibly matching TRBD2 (5 bases). The V and J ends lost 4 bases and 6 bases respectively, with 14 bases between them. The CDR3 consists of 13 residues. Germline V gives CDR1 SGDLS, CDR2 YYNGEE. For the CDR3, the DNA is TGTGCCAGCAGCCCCTTGGGCGCGGGCGAGCAGTACTTC. Translated, it gives CASSPLGAGEQYF. The variable domain in full, with the rest retrieved from reference TRBV9 and TRBJ2-7, is DSGVTQTPKHLITATGQRVTLRCSPRSGDLSVYWYQQSLDQGLQFLIQYYNGEERAKGNILERFSAQQFPDLHSELNLSSLELGDSALYFCASSPLGAGEQYFGPGTRLTVT.

The rearrangement uses TRBV24-1 and TRBJ2-7; TRBD2 is a possible D gene (6 bases). Per germline, CDR1 KGHDR and CDR2 SFDVKD. The CDR3 totals 13 residues. Trimming pared 3 bases from V and 3 bases from J, leaving 8 bases between. This CDR3 is CATSDAGGYEQYF. The CDR3 nucleotides read TGTGCCACCAGTGATGCCGGGGGCTACGAGCAGTACTTC.

This chain uses TRBV6-5 with TRBJ1-1; 7 positions agree with TRBD1. This CDR3 is 14 amino acids long. CDR1 is MNHEY and CDR2 is SVGAGI in the germline V gene. V lost 3 bases to trimming and J lost 5 bases; unmatched junction nucleotides: 6. The CDR3 region is CASSYTQGRTEAFF. The CDR3 DNA follows: TGTGCCAGCAGTTATACACAGGGGAGGACTGAAGCTTTCTTT.